This TCR beta chain stems from a study of blood T cell repertoires in COVID-19. In the study overall: Spain, Italy and the United States supplied samples that represented acute and convalescent COVID-19. PBMCs, B-cell-depleted T cells, or T cells were the source of the cDNA or gDNA that made up the material.

Cohort assignment relied on participant-reported clinical history. Generated by immunoSEQ multiplex PCR, the TCRdb table keeps only in-frame clones and is missing some. This table has about 140,000 clones, roughly 86% appearing once. The V gene's germline CDR1 is SNHLY and CDR2 FYNNEI. The junction had 10 bases not matched to a gene; V was cut back by 6 bases and J by 4 bases. The CDR3 is 16 residues long. Sequenced sample: PBMCs or T cells enriched from blood (not recorded which). V and J are TRBV2 and TRBJ1-3, with 9 bases aligning to TRBD1. The clonotype comes from a woman aged 50 to 60 with acute COVID-19. CDR3 loop: CASRTNHRGLGNTIYF. CDR3 coding DNA: TGTGCCAGCAGAACGAACCACAGGGGGCTCGGAAACACCATATATTTT.